This T cell receptor beta chain was retrieved from a study of CD8+ T cells in alopecia areata. After isolation, RNA underwent reverse transcription to generate cDNA as the sequencing template. Some clones are missing from TCRdb's copy, which holds only in-frame ones; the method was immunoSEQ multiplex PCR. The sample holds 160,000 or so clones, 50% to 75% seen once. This clone was observed a single time. Treatment denoted: oral pan-JAK inhibitor, 5-10 mg twice daily. In germline, CDR1 is MNHNS, CDR2 SASEGT. V gave up 4 bases and J gave up 6 bases, with 8 bases separating them. The CDR3 has 12 residues.

This material consisted of CD4+ T cells sorted from blood, taken at approximately week 60, from a patient treated with tofacitinib. The receptor comes from a human donor with alopecia areata. The rearrangement uses TRBV6-1 and TRBJ2-3, with no clear D. The CDR3 DNA is TGTGCCAGCAGTGCGGTCGGTGATACGCAGTATTTT. This encodes CASSAVGDTQYF.